This T cell receptor beta chain was sequenced during a study of blood T cell repertoires in COVID-19. Study at large: Samples representing acute and convalescent COVID-19 were sourced from the United States, Italy and Spain. In each case, the material was cDNA or gDNA derived from T cells, B-cell-depleted T cells, or PBMCs.

The authors' processing: The authors estimated nucleated cell counts from reference gene primer amplification. Produced via immunoSEQ multiplex PCR; TCRdb's table is partial and in-frame only. The DNA was the basis for D and trimming; V, J and clone size are from that table. Here the sample spans about 27,000 clones, around 92% being singletons. Germline values: CDR1 MNHEY, CDR2 SMNVEV (reference sequence). This CDR3 contains 13 residues. With V trimmed by 3 bases and J by 6 bases, 4 bases remained unmatched. The source is a human donor in a cohort sampled during active COVID-19. Sample: peripheral blood. This chain joins TRBV27 and TRBJ1-2, with 7 bases matching TRBD1. The CDR3 sequence is CASSFQTGDGYTF. The CDR3 nucleotides are TGTGCCAGCAGTTTCCAAACAGGGGATGGCTACACCTTC.